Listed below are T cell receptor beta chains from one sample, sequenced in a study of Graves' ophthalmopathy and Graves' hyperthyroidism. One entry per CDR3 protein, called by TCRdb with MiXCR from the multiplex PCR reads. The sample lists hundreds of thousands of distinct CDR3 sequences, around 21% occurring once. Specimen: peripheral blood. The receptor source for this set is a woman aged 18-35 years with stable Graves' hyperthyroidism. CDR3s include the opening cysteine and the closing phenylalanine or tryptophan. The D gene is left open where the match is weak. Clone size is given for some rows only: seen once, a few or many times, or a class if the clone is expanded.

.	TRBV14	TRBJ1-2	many	TGTGCCAGCAGCCAAATTACCCAGGTTGGCTACACCTTC	CASSQITQVGYTF
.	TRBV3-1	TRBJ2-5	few	TGTGCCAGCAGCTCCTCAAGCGTACAAGAGACCCAGTACTTC	CASSSSSVQETQYF
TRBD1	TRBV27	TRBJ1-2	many	TGTGCCAGCAAGGGACAGGGATTAGGCTACACCTTC	CASKGQGLGYTF
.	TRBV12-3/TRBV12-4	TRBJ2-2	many	TGTGCCAGCAGTTTGTCGACAGGGAACACCGGGGAGCTGTTTTTT	CASSLSTGNTGELFF
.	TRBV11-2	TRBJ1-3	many	TGTGCCAGCAGCTCCCGTAGGTTGAGGGCCTCTGGAAACACCATATATTTT	CASSSRRLRASGNTIYF
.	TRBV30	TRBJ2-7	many	TGTGCCTGGAGGACATCTTACGAGCAGTACTTC	CAWRTSYEQYF
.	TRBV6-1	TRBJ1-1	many	TGTGCCAGCAGTGACCGACAGAGAGCAGTCACTGAAGCTTTCTTT	CASSDRQRAVTEAFF
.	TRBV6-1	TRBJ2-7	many	TGTGCCAGCAGCCAGACTAGCTACGAGCAGTACTTC	CASSQTSYEQYF
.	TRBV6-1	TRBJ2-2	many	TGTGCCAGCAACTCAAGGACAACGGGGCAGGCCGGGGAGCTGTTTTTT	CASNSRTTGQAGELFF
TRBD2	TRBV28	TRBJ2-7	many	TGTGCCAGCAGTCCATGGACTAGCGGGAGCGACGAGCAGTACTTC	CASSPWTSGSDEQYF
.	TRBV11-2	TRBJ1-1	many	TGTGCCAGCGTCGGGATCATGAACACTGAAGCTTTCTTT	CASVGIMNTEAFF
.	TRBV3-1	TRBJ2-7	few	TGTGCCAGCAGCTCTAACCGACAGGTCGGCGAGCAGTACTTC	CASSSNRQVGEQYF
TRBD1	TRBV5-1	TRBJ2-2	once	TGCGCCAGCAACGACGAGGGGGCCATCGGGGAGCTGTTTTTT	CASNDEGAIGELFF
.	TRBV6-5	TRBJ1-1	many	TGTGCCAGCAGTTTCTTAGGGCCAGCGGCGGAAGCTTTCTTT	CASSFLGPAAEAFF
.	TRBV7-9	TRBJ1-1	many	TGTGCCAGCACCTCAGGGCGGGGCACTGAAGCTTTCTTT	CASTSGRGTEAFF
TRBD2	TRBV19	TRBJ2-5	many	TGTGCCAGTACCTCCTCCCCGGGAGGGGCAGAGACCCAGTACTTC	CASTSSPGGAETQYF
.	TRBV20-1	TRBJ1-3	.	TGCAGTGCTAGAGATTCAACAAGGCTCGACTCTGGAAACACCATATATTTT	CSARDSTRLDSGNTIYF
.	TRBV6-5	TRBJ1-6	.	TGTGCCAGCACTTATGGGCTAGGTCAGTCACCCCTCCACTTT	CASTYGLGQSPLHF
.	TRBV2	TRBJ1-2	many	TGTGCCAGCAGTGGAAGTAGCTATGGCTACACCTTC	CASSGSSYGYTF
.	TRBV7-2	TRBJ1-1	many	TGTGCCAGCAGCTTATTGAACACTGAAGCTTTCTTT	CASSLLNTEAFF
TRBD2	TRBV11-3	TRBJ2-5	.	TGTGCCAGCAGCTTAGACGGGACTAGCGGAGAGACCCAGTACTTC	CASSLDGTSGETQYF
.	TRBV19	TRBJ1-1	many	TGTGCCAGTAACCCGGGCGGGTTTGTCACTGAAGCTTTCTTT	CASNPGGFVTEAFF
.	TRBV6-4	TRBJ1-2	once	TGTGCCAGCAGTCGACCACAGAAACCCGGGACGGCCTATGGCTACACCTTC	CASSRPQKPGTAYGYTF
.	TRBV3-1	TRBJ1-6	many	TGTGCCAGCAGCCGCGATAGTAACTCACCCCTCCACTTT	CASSRDSNSPLHF
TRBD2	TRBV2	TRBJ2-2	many	TGTGCCAGCATCGCTGGACTAGTACGCACCGGGGAGCTGTTTTTT	CASIAGLVRTGELFF
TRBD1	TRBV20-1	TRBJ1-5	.	TGCAGTGCTAGACCCCTGGGACAGGCGGATCAGCCCCAGCATTTT	CSARPLGQADQPQHF
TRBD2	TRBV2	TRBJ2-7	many	TGTGCCGGCAGGCAGTCGGGGGGACCATTCGAGCAGTACTTC	CAGRQSGGPFEQYF
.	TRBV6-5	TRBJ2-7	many	TGTGCCAGCGGGAGGCTTCGGTGGGAGCAGTACTTC	CASGRLRWEQYF
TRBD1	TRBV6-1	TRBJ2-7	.	TGTGCCAGCAGTGTCCGGGACAGCACCTACGAGCAGTACTTC	CASSVRDSTYEQYF
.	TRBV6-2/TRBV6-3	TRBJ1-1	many	TGTGCCAGCAGCAGCTATCCGGGTCGCAGAAACACTGAAGCTTTCTTT	CASSSYPGRRNTEAFF
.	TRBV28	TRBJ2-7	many	TGTGCCAGCAGTCCCTCACATCAAACGAACTCCTACGAGCAGTACTTC	CASSPSHQTNSYEQYF
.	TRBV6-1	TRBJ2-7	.	TGTGCCAGCAGTGAGAGGGTTATCTCCTACGAGCAGTACTTC	CASSERVISYEQYF
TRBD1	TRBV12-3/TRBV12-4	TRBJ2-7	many	TGTGCCAGCTCGACAGGGAGCGAGCAGTACTTC	CASSTGSEQYF
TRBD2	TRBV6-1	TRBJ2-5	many	TGTGCCAGCACGCGGCTAGCGGGAGGCCAAGAGACCCAGTACTTC	CASTRLAGGQETQYF
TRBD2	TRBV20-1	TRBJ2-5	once	TGCAGTGCCAAGGGGACTAGCGGGTTCCGAGAGACCCAGTACTTC	CSAKGTSGFRETQYF
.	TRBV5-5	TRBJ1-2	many	TGTGCCAGCAGCTTGTACGGACAGACGAACTATGGCTACACCTTC	CASSLYGQTNYGYTF
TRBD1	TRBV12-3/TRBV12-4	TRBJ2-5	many	TGTGCCAGCAGCCCCCGGGACAGGGGATACAGGACCCAGTACTTC	CASSPRDRGYRTQYF
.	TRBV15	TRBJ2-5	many	TGTGCCACCAGCAGAGGGGTCGGGGAGACCCAGTACTTC	CATSRGVGETQYF
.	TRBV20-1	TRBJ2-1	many	TGCAGTGCTAGAGGGGCAGGGGTGAAGAATGAGCAGTTCTTC	CSARGAGVKNEQFF
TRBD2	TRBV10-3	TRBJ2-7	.	TGTGCCATCAAGGCGGGAGGGCGGGACGATCAGTACTTC	CAIKAGGRDDQYF
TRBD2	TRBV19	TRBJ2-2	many	TGTGCCAGTAGTCGCCAGCGGGGAGACACCGGGGAGCTGTTTTTT	CASSRQRGDTGELFF
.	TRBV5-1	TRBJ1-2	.	TGCGCCAGCAGCACGGCCGGGGACCCGAACTATGGCTACACCTTC	CASSTAGDPNYGYTF